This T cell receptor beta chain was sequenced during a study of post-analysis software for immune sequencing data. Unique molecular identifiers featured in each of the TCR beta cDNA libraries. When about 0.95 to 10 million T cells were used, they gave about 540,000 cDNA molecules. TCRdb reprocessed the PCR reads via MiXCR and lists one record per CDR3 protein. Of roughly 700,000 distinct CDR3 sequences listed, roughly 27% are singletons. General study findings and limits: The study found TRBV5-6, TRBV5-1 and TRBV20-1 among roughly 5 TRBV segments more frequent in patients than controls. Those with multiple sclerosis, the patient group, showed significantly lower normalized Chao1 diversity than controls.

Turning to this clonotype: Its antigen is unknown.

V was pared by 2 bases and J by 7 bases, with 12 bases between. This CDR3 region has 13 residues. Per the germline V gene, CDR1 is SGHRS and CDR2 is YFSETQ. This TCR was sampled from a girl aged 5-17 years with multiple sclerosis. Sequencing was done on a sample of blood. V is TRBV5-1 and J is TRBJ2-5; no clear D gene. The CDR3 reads CASSFFSQSTQYF. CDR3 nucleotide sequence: TGCGCCAGCAGCTTCTTCTCCCAATCGACCCAGTACTTC.